The rows below give T cell receptor beta chains drawn from one sample of a study of shared clonotypes between healthy human individuals. Assay used: immunoSEQ multiplex PCR; TCRdb lists only in-frame clones, some missing. The sample shows millions of clones, about 95% of them seen only once. Specimen: naive CD8+ T cells sorted from blood. These receptor sequences come from a man between 18 and 35 years old in good health. Each CDR3 is given with its conserved first and last residue. Fields, in order: D gene, J gene, V gene, CDR3 DNA, CDR3 protein. A D gene is named only where the DNA matches it firmly.

. | TRBJ2-7 | TRBV7-8 | TGTGCCAGCACCTCGGGGTCACACGAGCAGTACTTC | CASTSGSHEQYF
TRBD2 | TRBJ2-1 | TRBV6-5 | TGTGCCAGCAGACCCGGGACTACGGTATACAATGAGCAGTTCTTC | CASRPGTTVYNEQFF
. | TRBJ1-1 | TRBV11-1 | TGTGCCAGCAGCTGGCTGGAGGGGGACACTGAAGCTTTCTTT | CASSWLEGDTEAFF
TRBD2 | TRBJ2-1 | TRBV27 | TGTGCCAGCCGATCCCGGGGACTAGCGGGGGGGCCGCGACATGAGCAGTTCTTC | CASRSRGLAGGPRHEQFF
. | TRBJ1-2 | TRBV11-2 | TGTGCCAGCAGCTCCCTCAAGGACGGACGACCTAACTATGGCTACACCTTC | CASSSLKDGRPNYGYTF
. | TRBJ2-7 | TRBV10-2 | TGCGCCAGCAGTGAGGGGGGAGGGGGGTACGAGCAGTACTTC | CASSEGGGGYEQYF
. | TRBJ1-3 | TRBV5-6 | TGTGCCAGCAGCGGAGGACCGGCCTCTGGAAACACCATATATTTT | CASSGGPASGNTIYF
. | TRBJ1-6 | TRBV2 | TGTGCCAGCAGTGCCCCGGGTTATAATTCACCCCTCCACTTT | CASSAPGYNSPLHF
TRBD1 | TRBJ1-1 | TRBV11-2 | TGTGCCAGCAGCACGACAGGGGATGAAGCTTTCTTT | CASSTTGDEAFF
TRBD1 | TRBJ2-7 | TRBV4-3 | TGCGCCAGCAGCCAAAGGACAGGGCAAACCTACGAGCAGTACTTC | CASSQRTGQTYEQYF
TRBD2 | TRBJ2-5 | TRBV4-3 | TGCGCCAGCAGCCAAGTTAGCGGGAGTCTGCTGGGGACCCAGTACTTC | CASSQVSGSLLGTQYF
. | TRBJ1-2 | TRBV7-9 | TGTGCCAGCAGCTTCCGGGGGTTAGATGGCTACACCTTC | CASSFRGLDGYTF
TRBD1 | TRBJ2-1 | TRBV10-3 | TGTGCCATCAGCCCCTCCGGGACAGGGAGGAATGAGCAGTTCTTC | CAISPSGTGRNEQFF
. | TRBJ1-1 | TRBV7-6 | TGTGCCAGCAGCTTAGACGTGGGCGAGAACACTGAAGCTTTCTTT | CASSLDVGENTEAFF
. | TRBJ2-7 | TRBV30 | TGTGCCTGGAGTGTAAGTTCCAGGGCGTCCTACGAGCAGTACTTC | CAWSVSSRASYEQYF
TRBD1 | TRBJ2-7 | TRBV27 | TGTGCCAGCAGGCCGCCGGGACAGGGGAGGAACGAGTACTTC | CASRPPGQGRNEYF
. | TRBJ2-7 | TRBV4-2 | TGTGCCAGCAGCCAAGATCCGGACTACGAGCAGTACTTC | CASSQDPDYEQYF
TRBD2 | TRBJ2-1 | TRBV2 | TGTGCCAGCCGAACTAGCGGGATATACAATGAGCAGTTCTTC | CASRTSGIYNEQFF
. | TRBJ2-5 | TRBV5-5 | TGTGCCAGCAGCTTGTACTCTAATTGGGAGACCCAGTACTTC | CASSLYSNWETQYF
. | TRBJ2-3 | TRBV4-2 | TGTGCCAGCAGCTCCTACGTAGGGGGGGGCACAGATACGCAGTATTTT | CASSSYVGGGTDTQYF
. | TRBJ1-5 | TRBV7-2 | TGTGCCAGCAGCTTAGCCAGGGAAGGTCAGCCCCAGCATTTT | CASSLAREGQPQHF
. | TRBJ2-3 | TRBV30 | TGTGCCTGGAGTGTAACGGGGGCAGCAGATACGCAGTATTTT | CAWSVTGAADTQYF
. | TRBJ2-2 | TRBV4-3 | TGCGCCAGCAGCCAAGAGGTTGGGGGGACCGGGGAGCTGTTTTTT | CASSQEVGGTGELFF
. | TRBJ1-1 | TRBV7-2 | TGTGCCAGCGCCGTATTTGGAAATGAAGCTTTCTTT | CASAVFGNEAFF
. | TRBJ1-1 | TRBV9 | TGTGCCAGCAGCGAGGCCAGCTACACTGAAGCTTTCTTT | CASSEASYTEAFF